This TCR beta chain was recovered during a study of cytomegalovirus exposure and HLA in healthy donors. 13 Jbeta primers and 60 Vbeta primers were used for the PCR. Profiling relied on immunoSEQ multiplex PCR, and the TCRdb table lists in-frame clones only, not all of them. The sample shows about 200,000 clones, approximately 85% of them seen only once. Per germline, CDR1 SGHTS and CDR2 YDEGEE. This CDR3 spans 13 amino acids. The ends were cut back, 0 bases at V and 2 bases at J, with 5 bases in the middle. This chain links TRBV5-8 with TRBJ1-2; D remains unclear. The TCR comes from a middle-aged woman in good health and CMV-seronegative. The specimen sequenced was PBMCs. DNA of the CDR3: TGTGCCAGCAGCTTGGGCGAGAACTATGGCTACACCTTC. It codes for CASSLGENYGYTF.